The clone carrying this T cell receptor (beta chain) showed up just once. Within the sample, other DNA sequences also encode this same CDR3. This record comes from a study of cytomegalovirus exposure and HLA in healthy donors. The CDR3 covers 13 residues. V was clipped by 6 bases and J by 2 bases, with 8 bases between them. CDR1 LNHDA and CDR2 SQIVND come from the germline V gene (reference sequence). Primers for the PCR totalled 60 Vbeta and 13 Jbeta. Produced via immunoSEQ multiplex PCR; TCRdb's table is partial and in-frame only. The table shows 100,000 to 150,000 clones, with over 65% occurring only once.

This chain joins TRBV19 and TRBJ1-5; D not certain. Sequencing was carried out using PBMCs. The origin of this receptor is a man in his forties or fifties in good health and CMV-seropositive. The CDR3 protein is CASRMRGNQPQHF. CDR3 bases: TGTGCCAGTAGAATGAGAGGCAATCAGCCCCAGCATTTT. The entire variable domain, with the rest obtained from reference TRBV19 and TRBJ1-5, is as follows: DGGITQSPKYLFRKEGQNVTLSCEQNLNHDAMYWYRQDPGQGLRLIYYSQIVNDFQKGDIAEGYSVSREKKESFPLTVTSAQKNPTAFYLCASRMRGNQPQHFGDGTRLSIL.